What follows are 22 T cell receptor beta chains derived from one specimen sequenced in a study of resident and recirculating memory T cells in vitiligo. The protocol was immunoSEQ multiplex PCR, while the TCRdb copy is restricted to in-frame clones and leaves out a portion. This sample yields roughly 40,000 clones, of which 80% to 95% are seen a single time; 4.5% belongs to the top ten. Sequenced material: blood. The receptors stem from a male donor with vitiligo.

The chain recombines TRBV2 with TRBJ2-7, with 8 bases aligning to TRBD2. With V trimmed by 6 bases and J by 4 bases, 11 bases remained unmatched. There are 15 residues in the CDR3. Germline V CDR1 and CDR2: SNHLY, FYNNEI. The CDR3 is CASRAHETSEYEQYF. For the CDR3, the DNA is TGTGCCAGCAGGGCACATGAGACTAGCGAGTACGAGCAGTACTTC.

The genes are TRBV7-9 and TRBJ2-5, with D perhaps matching TRBD1 (6 bases). The CDR3 has 15 residues. Trimming pared 1 base from V and 5 bases from J, leaving 14 bases between. Germline loops: CDR1 SEHNR, CDR2 FQNEAQ (reference sequence). The CDR3: CASSLDRVDGETQYF. The CDR3 coding sequence is TGTGCCAGCAGCTTAGACAGGGTCGATGGGGAGACCCAGTACTTC.

The V gene is TRBV19, the J gene TRBJ1-2; 12 bases are shared with TRBD1. The CDR3 contains 16 residues. The germline gives CDR1 LNHDA, CDR2 SQIVND (reference sequence). V shed 8 bases and J 7 bases; nucleotides not matched to a gene: 14. CDR3 bases: TGTGCCAGTGAACCCGACCGGGACAGGGGGCTGCGTGGCTACACCTTC. It specifies CASEPDRDRGLRGYTF. The complete variable domain, with remaining parts taken from reference TRBV19 and TRBJ1-2, reads DGGITQSPKYLFRKEGQNVTLSCEQNLNHDAMYWYRQDPGQGLRLIYYSQIVNDFQKGDIAEGYSVSREKKESFPLTVTSAQKNPTAFYLCASEPDRDRGLRGYTFGSGTRLTVV.

The rearrangement links TRBV30 to TRBJ1-6; 9 positions match TRBD1. The J segment lost 9 bases and the V segment lost 5 bases, leaving 11 bases of the junction unmatched. The CDR3 is made up of 15 amino acids. Germline lookup yields CDR1 GTSNPN and CDR2 SVGIG (reference sequence). CDR3 DNA sequence: TGTGCCTGGGCCAAGACAGGGGGGGTGTCTTCACCCCTCCACTTT. Translating it yields CAWAKTGGVSSPLHF.

The rearrangement links TRBV20-1 to TRBJ1-1; D is unresolved. V lost 3 bases to trimming and J lost 2 bases, with 4 bases between them. The CDR3 extends over 11 amino acids. Germline CDR1 DFQATT, CDR2 SNEGSKA (reference sequence). The CDR3 nucleotides are TGCAGTGCTAGGCTAAACACTGAAGCTTTCTTT. Translation: CSARLNTEAFF.

The chain combines TRBV30 with TRBJ1-1; possible D gene TRBD1, 5 bases. The CDR3 consists of 12 residues. Trimming shortened V by 4 bases and J by 11 bases, and 17 bases separated the two germline ends. In germline, CDR1 is GTSNPN, CDR2 SVGIG (reference sequence). The CDR3 here is CAWTPGKGRAFF. The CDR3 DNA reads TGTGCCTGGACCCCAGGGAAGGGTAGGGCTTTCTTT.

The chain couples TRBV7-6 to TRBJ1-2, with no clear D. The CDR3 length is 13 residues. V dropped 5 bases and J dropped 7 bases, with 14 bases sitting between them. CDR1 is SGHVS and CDR2 is FNYEAQ in the germline V gene. The CDR3 sequence is CASSPGLGIGYTF. CDR3 in DNA: TGTGCCAGCAGCCCGGGATTGGGCATTGGCTACACCTTC.

This chain uses TRBV4-1 with TRBJ2-7; TRBD2 matches at 10 bases. The CDR3 extends over 15 amino acids. Germline V lookup: CDR1 MGHRA, CDR2 YSYEKL. J was trimmed by 1 base and V by 3 bases; bases with no gene match: 3. The CDR3: CASSQGTSASYEQYF. The CDR3 DNA is TGCGCCAGCAGCCAGGGGACTAGCGCGTCCTACGAGCAGTACTTC.

The J gene is TRBJ1-2, the V gene TRBV9; 9 nucleotides agree with TRBD1. The CDR3 loop spans 16 amino acids. The ends lost 3 bases at V and 6 bases at J; junction bases unmatched: 12. CDR1 is SGDLS, CDR2 YYNGEE, per germline. The CDR3 loop is CASSDPPSTGGNGYTF. CDR3 coding DNA: TGTGCCAGCAGCGACCCGCCTTCAACAGGGGGCAATGGCTACACCTTC.

CDR3 protein: CASSLASGTQYF. The DNA of the CDR3 is TGTGCCAGCAGCTTGGCCAGCGGTACGCAGTATTTT. The rearrangement links TRBV5-6 to TRBJ2-3, with D perhaps matching TRBD2 (5 bases). Trimming removed 0 bases at V and 8 bases at J, with 7 bases between. The CDR3 covers 12 residues. Germline-derived CDR1 and CDR2 are SGHDT and YYEEEE.

The V call is TRBV7-2, the J call TRBJ2-3; possible D gene TRBD2, 5 bases. Germline-derived CDR1 and CDR2 are SGHTA and FQGNSA. The CDR3 loop spans 16 amino acids. Trimming removed 6 bases at V and 0 bases at J, with 16 bases between. The CDR3 loop reads CASRGLSDGSTDTQYF. The CDR3, as DNA: TGTGCCAGCAGGGGCCTTAGCGACGGTAGCACAGATACGCAGTATTTT.

V gene TRBV2 combines with J gene TRBJ2-5; D is uncertain. This CDR3 spans 12 amino acids. Trimming removed 6 bases from V and 0 bases from J, with 5 bases in between. The germline CDR1 and CDR2 sequences are SNHLY and FYNNEI. CDR3 nucleotides: TGTGCCAGCAGGTCTGACCAAGAGACCCAGTACTTC. Its protein product is CASRSDQETQYF.

J is TRBJ1-5 and V is TRBV7-2; 7 positions agree with TRBD1. J was trimmed by 6 bases and V by 2 bases; bases with no gene match: 10. The CDR3 totals 16 residues. Looked up from germline, CDR1 is SGHTA and CDR2 is FQGNSA. The chain's CDR3 is CASSLTNRGVGQPQHF. In DNA form, the CDR3 reads TGTGCCAGCAGCTTAACGAACAGGGGAGTTGGTCAGCCCCAGCATTTT.

A single count supports this clone. The rearrangement uses TRBV4-1 and TRBJ1-4; TRBD1 aligns across 8 bases. V was clipped by 1 base and J by 3 bases; unmatched bases: 7. Germline V CDR1 and CDR2: MGHRA, YSYEKL. This CDR3 region has 17 residues. This CDR3 is CASSQVSGGQANEKLFF. The DNA for the CDR3 is TGCGCCAGCAGCCAAGTGTCAGGGGGACAGGCTAATGAAAAACTGTTTTTT.

The V gene is TRBV19, the J gene TRBJ2-3; 7 bases are a match to TRBD2. Trimming cost V 9 bases and J 4 bases; bases outside gene matches: 7. From germline, CDR1 is LNHDA and CDR2 SQIVND (reference sequence). The CDR3 is 13 amino acids. As DNA, the CDR3 is TGTGCCAGCACGACGGGGGGACCAGATACGCAGTATTTT. It is translated as CASTTGGPDTQYF. The variable domain in full, completed from reference TRBV19 and TRBJ2-3, reads DGGITQSPKYLFRKEGQNVTLSCEQNLNHDAMYWYRQDPGQGLRLIYYSQIVNDFQKGDIAEGYSVSREKKESFPLTVTSAQKNPTAFYLCASTTGGPDTQYFGPGTRLTVL.

This chain connects TRBV5-4 to TRBJ2-5, with 8 bases identical to TRBD1. The CDR3 length is 14 residues. Trimming cost V 2 bases and J 3 bases; bases outside gene matches: 3. Germline V lookup: CDR1 SGHNT, CDR2 YYREEE (reference sequence). CDR3 amino acids: CASSFQGAKETQYF. As DNA, the CDR3 is TGTGCCAGCAGCTTCCAGGGGGCTAAAGAGACCCAGTACTTC.

The V call is TRBV5-1, the J call TRBJ1-4; D is perhaps TRBD1 (6 bases). Trimming removed 3 bases from V and 11 bases from J, with 23 bases in between. Per germline, CDR1 SGHRS and CDR2 YFSETQ. CDR3 length: 16 residues. As DNA, the CDR3 is TGCGCCAGCAGCTCGGGGACACCCACGAGGCGAGTGAAACTGTTTTTT. Protein product: CASSSGTPTRRVKLFF.

The rearrangement uses TRBV30 and TRBJ1-1; possible D gene TRBD1, 6 bases. CDR3 length: 14 amino acids. V was shortened by 4 bases and J by 8 bases, with 20 bases between the two germline ends. Germline loops: CDR1 GTSNPN, CDR2 SVGIG (reference sequence). DNA of the CDR3: TGTGCCTGGATTCGTAAAGGGGGTAATGGAGAAGCTTTCTTT. Translation gives CAWIRKGGNGEAFF.

CDR3 in amino acids: CASSQGGGAREQYF. CDR3 nucleotides: TGCGCCAGCAGCCAAGGGGGCGGGGCGCGAGAGCAGTACTTC. V gene TRBV4-1 combines with J gene TRBJ2-7; D is perhaps TRBD2 (6 bases). Germline V gene data show CDR1 as MGHRA and CDR2 as YSYEKL. Trimming pared 1 base from V and 7 bases from J, leaving 14 bases between. CDR3 length: 14 residues.

This clone appeared a few times. The CDR3 nucleotides read TGTGCCAGCGAGTATGACAGTGGGGAAAACACCATATATTTT. Translated, it gives CASEYDSGENTIYF. The chain recombines TRBV6-4 with TRBJ1-3, with D tentatively TRBD1 (5 bases). The germline CDR1 and CDR2 sequences are MRHNA and SNTAGT. This CDR3 is 14 amino acids long. With 8 bases removed from V and 6 bases from J, the gap between germline ends came to 17 bases.

This clone has a single count. This sequence joins TRBV30 and TRBJ1-2; 9 nucleotides match TRBD1. Germline CDR1 reads GTSNPN; CDR2 reads SVGIG (reference sequence). The CDR3 has 13 amino acids. V lost 8 bases to trimming and J lost 7 bases; unmatched junction nucleotides: 11. CDR3: CARPTTGGGGYTF. The CDR3 DNA follows: TGTGCCCGTCCAACGACAGGGGGAGGTGGCTACACCTTC. The whole variable domain, filled in from reference TRBV30 and TRBJ1-2, reads SQTIHQWPATLVQPVGSPLSLECTVEGTSNPNLYWYRQAAGRGLQLLFYSVGIGQISSEVPQNLSASRPQDRQFILSSKKLLLSDSGFYLCARPTTGGGGYTFGSGTRLTVV.

The gene calls are TRBV11-2 and TRBJ2-3, with 7 bases lining up with TRBD2. This CDR3 spans 16 amino acids. Germline V gene lookup returns CDR1 SGHAT and CDR2 FQNNGV. The J segment lost 1 base and the V segment lost 0 bases, leaving 4 bases of the junction unmatched. CDR3 sequence: CASSLDGRGGTDTQYF. CDR3 DNA: TGTGCCAGCAGCTTAGATGGCCGGGGGGGCACAGATACGCAGTATTTT.